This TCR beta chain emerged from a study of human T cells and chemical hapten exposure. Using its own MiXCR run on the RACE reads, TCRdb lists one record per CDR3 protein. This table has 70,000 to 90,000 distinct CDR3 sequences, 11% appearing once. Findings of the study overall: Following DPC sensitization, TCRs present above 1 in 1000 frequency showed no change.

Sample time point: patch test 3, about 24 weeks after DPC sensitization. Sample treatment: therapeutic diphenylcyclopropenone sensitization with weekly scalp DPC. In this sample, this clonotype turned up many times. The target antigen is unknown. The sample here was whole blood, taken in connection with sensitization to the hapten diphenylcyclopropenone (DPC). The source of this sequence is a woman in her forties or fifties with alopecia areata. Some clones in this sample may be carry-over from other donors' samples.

The CDR3 spells CASEPWGRRAGYGYTF. The CDR3 coding sequence is TGTGCCAGCGAACCGTGGGGGCGCAGGGCCGGGTATGGCTACACCTTC. The rearrangement uses TRBV5-4 and TRBJ1-2; D is possibly TRBD1 (6 bases). CDR1 is SGHNT, CDR2 YYREEE, per germline (reference sequence). V lost 7 bases and J 5 bases, leaving 24 bases between the germline ends. This CDR3 has 16 amino acids.